This T cell receptor (beta chain) comes out of a study of OX40 agonist ivuxolimab in advanced cancers. Measured with immunoSEQ multiplex PCR; TCRdb has only the in-frame clones, and not every one. The repertoire includes about 42,000 clones, 80% to 90% of them detected once, and 4.5% to 6% sits in the top ten. This CDR3 comprises 16 residues. The germline V gene has CDR1 SGDLS and CDR2 YYNGEE. The V gene end was trimmed by 2 bases and the J gene end by 1 base; junction bases not matched to a gene: 5. Cycle 7 day 1, cycle 4 day 1, and baseline were the timepoints at which blood was sampled. Sequencing was performed on CD4+ or CD8+ T cells sorted from blood, taken in a trial of the OX40 agonist ivuxolimab. The TCR sequence derives from an adult with an advanced solid tumor such as melanoma, head and neck, liver or kidney cancer. This chain links TRBV9 with TRBJ2-7; TRBD2 aligns across 11 bases. The CDR3 DNA reads TGTGCCAGCAGCGTCCTGACTAGCGGGGCATCCTACGAGCAGTACTTC. Encoded protein: CASSVLTSGASYEQYF.